The 28 T cell receptor beta chains listed next were all sequenced from one sample in a study of blood T cell repertoires in COVID-19. Data came from immunoSEQ multiplex PCR; TCRdb stores just in-frame clones and leaves some out. The sample has around 130,000 clones; 75% to 90% are singletons. Sequenced input: peripheral blood. Receptors were obtained from a woman aged 80 or over with acute or convalescent COVID-19.

The V call is TRBV11-3, the J call TRBJ2-1, with 11 bases matching TRBD2. The germline CDR1 and CDR2 sequences are SGHNT and YENEEA. V lost 5 bases to trimming and J lost 2 bases; unmatched junction nucleotides: 2. This CDR3 spans 15 amino acids. The chain's CDR3 is CASSNSGGAYNEQFF. CDR3 DNA: TGTGCCAGCAGCAATAGCGGGGGGGCCTACAATGAGCAGTTCTTC.

A single count supports this clone. CDR3 region: CSVERAQRGTGELFF. CDR3 in DNA: TGCAGCGTTGAAAGGGCCCAGCGGGGGACCGGGGAGCTGTTTTTT. The rearrangement uses TRBV29-1 and TRBJ2-2, with 8 bases fitting TRBD2. The CDR3 is made up of 15 amino acids. The ends lost 2 bases at V and 5 bases at J; junction bases unmatched: 7. In germline, CDR1 is SQVTM, CDR2 ANQGSEA.

The V call is TRBV24-1, the J call TRBJ1-2; D not certain. Per germline, CDR1 KGHDR and CDR2 SFDVKD. The CDR3 covers 12 residues. V gave up 5 bases and J gave up 8 bases, with 11 bases separating them. The CDR3 nucleotides read TGTGCCACCAGTGCTGAGGGTGAAGGCTACACCTTC. Translated: CATSAEGEGYTF.

This clone appeared a few times. The chain carries TRBV6-2 or TRBV6-3 and TRBJ1-5; 9 positions match TRBD1. J was trimmed by 6 bases and V by 6 bases; bases with no gene match: 9. The CDR3 spans 15 residues. CDR1 is MNHEY, CDR2 SVGEGT, per germline. CDR3 loop: CASSTGQGRVQPQHF. In DNA form, the CDR3 reads TGTGCCAGCAGCACCGGACAGGGGAGGGTTCAGCCCCAGCATTTT.

The chain carries TRBV5-1 and TRBJ2-5, with TRBD1 matching over 7 bases. Per the germline V gene, CDR1 is SGHRS and CDR2 is YFSETQ. CDR3 length equals 15 residues. J gave up 1 base and V 3 bases, and 6 bases lay outside the gene matches. CDR3 coding DNA: TGCGCCAGCAGCTCGATGGGACAGAGCCAAGAGACCCAGTACTTC. This translates into CASSSMGQSQETQYF.

The V gene is TRBV21-1, the J gene TRBJ1-2; the table's D call, TRBD1, has no DNA check behind it. TRBV21-1 is shown as a pseudogene. The CDR3 loop spans 16 amino acids. Here the CDR3 reads CASSKARDIVNYGYTF. The CDR3 coding sequence is TGTGCCAGCAGCAAAGCCCGGGACATCGTAAACTATGGCTACACCTTC.

The V gene is TRBV29-1, the J gene TRBJ2-2; possible D gene TRBD1, 6 bases. CDR3 length: 14 residues. Trimming shortened V by 7 bases and J by 1 base, and 13 bases separated the two germline ends. From germline, CDR1 is SQVTM and CDR2 ANQGSEA. CDR3 nucleotide sequence: TGCAGCGCCGAGGACAGTGGGAACACCGGGGAGCTGTTTTTT. Its translation is CSAEDSGNTGELFF.

This chain connects TRBV6-6 to TRBJ1-6, with unresolved D. There are 14 residues in the CDR3. With 8 bases removed from V and 14 bases from J, the gap between germline ends came to 22 bases. Per germline, CDR1 MNHNY and CDR2 SVGAGI (reference sequence). In DNA, the CDR3 is TGTGCCAGCGGGGAAGGGAGGATGGTTACGACCCTCCACTTT. Protein product: CASGEGRMVTTLHF.

V and J are TRBV7-9 and TRBJ1-2, with TRBD1 matching over 8 bases. Germline CDR1 reads SEHNR; CDR2 reads FQNEAQ (reference sequence). The CDR3 has 15 residues. J gave up 6 bases and V 5 bases, and 11 bases lay outside the gene matches. This CDR3 is CASSPAGGEMNGYTF. CDR3 DNA sequence: TGTGCCAGCAGCCCCGCAGGGGGCGAAATGAATGGCTACACCTTC. The variable domain in full, completed from reference TRBV7-9 and TRBJ1-2, reads DTGVSQNPRHKITKRGQNVTFRCDPISEHNRLYWYRQTLGQGPEFLTYFQNEAQLEKSRLLSDRFSAERPKGSFSTLEIQRTEQGDSAMYLCASSPAGGEMNGYTFGSGTRLTVV.

The rearrangement joins TRBV5-5 to TRBJ1-4; TRBD1 agrees at 8 bases. Per germline, CDR1 SGHKS and CDR2 YYEKEE (reference sequence). The CDR3 consists of 16 residues. V lost 1 base and J lost 7; bases outside the gene matches: 9. The CDR3 DNA follows: TGTGCCAGCAGCTTGAATATCCAGGGGGCGGGTGAAAAACTGTTTTTT. This gives the protein CASSLNIQGAGEKLFF.

CDR3 coding DNA: TGTGCCAGCAGTGACCCACCCGACAGGGAGCGAAAAAACACCATATATTTT. Translating it yields CASSDPPDRERKNTIYF. This chain uses TRBV6-4 with TRBJ1-3; 7 bases map to TRBD1. The trim removed 2 bases at V and 6 bases at J, leaving 13 bases unmatched. Germline loops: CDR1 MRHNA, CDR2 SNTAGT. The CDR3 has 17 amino acids.

The chain couples TRBV7-2 to TRBJ1-2; D is ambiguous. Germline V gene data show CDR1 as SGHTA and CDR2 as FQGNSA. Between the trimmed V and J ends, which lost 6 bases and 8 bases, there was a span of 16 bases. The length of the CDR3 is 13 residues. The CDR3 is CASRPQGDGGYTF. The CDR3 nucleotides are TGTGCCAGCAGACCCCAAGGAGACGGGGGCTACACCTTC.

This sequence joins TRBV4-1 and TRBJ1-1; 8 positions match TRBD1. The V gene end was trimmed by 3 bases and the J gene end by 5 bases; junction bases not matched to a gene: 11. The CDR3 has 16 residues. Germline V lookup: CDR1 MGHRA, CDR2 YSYEKL. The CDR3 is CASSQGPGQGKTEAFF. As DNA, the CDR3 is TGCGCCAGCAGCCAGGGCCCCGGACAGGGAAAAACTGAAGCTTTCTTT.

As to this clone: A junction boundary mismatches the germline segment, possibly from a read error. The chain employs TRBV5-1 and TRBJ2-5; D is perhaps TRBD1 (5 bases). Looked up from germline, CDR1 is SGHRS and CDR2 is YFSETQ. This CDR3 has 14 amino acids. The CDR3 region has the DNA TGCGCCAGCAGCTTCACAGGACCCCGAGAGACCCGGTACTTC. This codes for CASSFTGPRETRYF.

The chain carries TRBV28 and TRBJ1-4; TRBD1 is a possible D gene (6 bases). Germline loops: CDR1 MDHEN, CDR2 SYDVKM. The CDR3 consists of 16 residues. Between the trimmed V and J ends, which lost 2 bases and 5 bases, there was a span of 15 bases. Here the CDR3 reads CASSLPPDRSNEKLFF. CDR3 nucleotides: TGTGCCAGCAGTTTACCCCCGGACAGATCAAATGAAAAACTGTTTTTT. The entire variable domain, with the rest obtained from reference TRBV28 and TRBJ1-4, is as follows: DVKVTQSSRYLVKRTGEKVFLECVQDMDHENMFWYRQDPGLGLRLIYFSYDVKMKEKGDIPEGYSVSREKKERFSLILESASTNQTSMYLCASSLPPDRSNEKLFFGSGTQLSVL.

The chain couples TRBV18 to TRBJ2-3; unclear D gene. V was pared by 3 bases and J by 4 bases, with 11 bases between. The CDR3 sequence is 14 residues long. Germline-derived CDR1 and CDR2 are KGHSH and LQKENI. The CDR3 spells CASSPEVLADTQYF. CDR3 coding DNA: TGTGCCAGCTCACCCGAGGTTCTGGCAGATACGCAGTATTTT.

V gene TRBV7-9 combines with J gene TRBJ1-1; D not resolved. The V gene lost 8 bases and the J gene lost 1 base, with 20 bases spanning the gap. This CDR3 spans 16 amino acids. Germline V lookup: CDR1 SEHNR, CDR2 FQNEAQ (reference sequence). The CDR3 sequence is CASGPVGGWGNTEAFF. CDR3 coding DNA: TGTGCCAGCGGCCCCGTAGGAGGGTGGGGGAACACTGAAGCTTTCTTT. The full variable domain, its missing parts supplied by reference TRBV7-9 and TRBJ1-1, is DTGVSQNPRHKITKRGQNVTFRCDPISEHNRLYWYRQTLGQGPEFLTYFQNEAQLEKSRLLSDRFSAERPKGSFSTLEIQRTEQGDSAMYLCASGPVGGWGNTEAFFGQGTRLTVV.

J is TRBJ2-5 and V is TRBV5-1; 10 positions agree with TRBD2. V was clipped by 7 bases and J by 3 bases; unmatched bases: 9. Germline-derived CDR1 and CDR2 are SGHRS and YFSETQ. This CDR3 has 15 amino acids. The CDR3, as DNA: TGCGCCAGCCAGCGGATAGCGGGGGGAGAAGAGACCCAGTACTTC. Protein: CASQRIAGGEETQYF.

The chain has TRBV5-1 and TRBJ1-1; D perhaps matches TRBD1 (5 bases). The V and J ends lost 2 bases and 0 bases respectively, with 8 bases between them. From germline, CDR1 is SGHRS and CDR2 YFSETQ. The CDR3 length is 14 residues. CDR3 in amino acids: CASSFGGVNTEAFF. In DNA form, the CDR3 reads TGCGCCAGCAGCTTCGGGGGAGTGAACACTGAAGCTTTCTTT.

The gene calls are TRBV18 and TRBJ2-1, with D possibly being TRBD2 (5 bases). The V and J ends lost 2 bases and 0 bases respectively, with 8 bases between them. The CDR3 extends over 15 amino acids. Germline-derived CDR1 and CDR2 are KGHSH and LQKENI. The CDR3 here is CASSPRESSYNEQFF. For the CDR3, the DNA is TGTGCCAGCTCACCAAGGGAGAGCTCCTACAATGAGCAGTTCTTC.

The V call is TRBV27, the J call TRBJ2-7; possibly TRBD1 for D (6 bases). CDR1 and CDR2 (germline): MNHEY, SMNVEV (reference sequence). CDR3 length equals 15 residues. Trimming took off 2 bases at V and 1 base at J, with 12 bases between the two ends. The CDR3 sequence: CASSLDPQGSYEQYF. The CDR3 DNA sequence: TGTGCCAGCAGTTTAGACCCCCAGGGGTCCTACGAGCAGTACTTC.

This chain links TRBV4-2 with TRBJ1-2, with TRBD1 identical over 7 bases. With V trimmed by 0 bases and J by 6 bases, 10 bases remained unmatched. This CDR3 comprises 16 residues. Germline V CDR1 and CDR2: LGHNA, YNFKEQ. CDR3 region: CASSQDQQGKWDGYTF. The CDR3, as DNA: TGTGCCAGCAGCCAAGATCAACAGGGGAAGTGGGATGGCTACACCTTC.

The chain is built from TRBV5-1 and TRBJ1-5; 10 positions match TRBD1. Trimming cost V 4 bases and J 2 bases; bases outside gene matches: 3. Looked up from germline, CDR1 is SGHRS and CDR2 is YFSETQ. The CDR3 is 15 amino acids. For the CDR3, the DNA is TGCGCCAGCAGCCGCGGGACAGGGGGCAATCAGCCCCAGCATTTT. Protein: CASSRGTGGNQPQHF.

This chain links TRBV28 with TRBJ1-6; 9 nucleotides align to TRBD1. The CDR3 loop spans 21 amino acids. The V and J ends lost 5 bases and 6 bases, in that order; junction bases with no gene match: 23. Germline CDR1 reads MDHEN; CDR2 reads SYDVKM. The CDR3 sequence: CASSEINSDRGGLLSNSPLHF. CDR3 DNA sequence: TGTGCCAGCAGTGAAATTAATTCGGACAGGGGAGGCCTCCTATCTAATTCACCCCTCCACTTT.

This sequence joins TRBV7-2 and TRBJ2-1; no reliable D call. V shed 1 base and J shed 8 bases, with 6 bases lying between them. Germline CDR1 reads SGHTA; CDR2 reads FQGNSA. This CDR3 is built from 12 residues. The CDR3 sequence is CASSLGLDEQFF. CDR3 DNA: TGTGCCAGCAGCTTAGGTCTCGATGAGCAGTTCTTC.

The chain joins TRBV27 to TRBJ1-2, with 8 bases identical to TRBD1. Germline-derived CDR1 and CDR2 are MNHEY and SMNVEV (reference sequence). The junction had 7 bases not matched to a gene; V was cut back by 4 bases and J by 3 bases. This CDR3 region has 15 residues. The CDR3 loop reads CASSSSGQGYYGYTF. CDR3 coding DNA: TGTGCCAGCAGTTCCTCCGGACAGGGCTACTATGGCTACACCTTC.

The V gene is TRBV19, the J gene TRBJ1-5, with a weak D call TRBD1 (5 bases). Germline V gene sequence: CDR1 LNHDA, CDR2 SQIVND (reference sequence). The ends were cut back, 4 bases at V and 7 bases at J, with 14 bases in the middle. This CDR3 has 14 amino acids. This chain's CDR3 is CASSTAGTSQPQHF. DNA for the CDR3: TGTGCCAGTAGTACAGCCGGGACTTCGCAGCCCCAGCATTTT.

This chain links TRBV30 with TRBJ1-6; the D gene is possibly TRBD1 (5 bases). Germline V gives CDR1 GTSNPN, CDR2 SVGIG (reference sequence). CDR3 length: 15 amino acids. Trimming left V 0 bases short and J 10 bases short, with 16 bases between. In DNA, the CDR3 is TGTGCCTGGAGTGTACCGGGGGGAGGCCGATCACCCCTCCACTTT. Translated: CAWSVPGGGRSPLHF.